A selection of T cell receptor beta chains follows, all from one sample in a study of cytomegalovirus exposure and HLA in healthy donors. The repertoire was sequenced with immunoSEQ multiplex PCR; TCRdb's copy has only in-frame clones and lacks some. The table has around 130,000 clones, approximately 61% seen once; the top ten hold 1.6%. Material for sequencing was PBMCs. These receptors were collected from a man aged 30 to 39 in good health and CMV-seropositive. The CDR3 runs from the conserved cysteine through the conserved F or W. The D gene is left open where the match is weak. Clone size is stated in some rows and not others, as once, few, many or a class when expanded.

D: TRBD2
size: -
J: TRBJ2-3
V: TRBV27
CDR3: CASSLWYGRGADTQYF
DNA: TGTGCCAGCAGTCTTTGGTACGGGAGGGGGGCAGATACGCAGTATTTT

D: TRBD1
size: few
J: TRBJ1-1
V: TRBV7-3
CDR3: CASSLQGDTEAFF
DNA: TGTGCCAGCAGCTTACAGGGGGACACTGAAGCTTTCTTT

D: -
size: -
J: TRBJ2-5
V: TRBV5-1
CDR3: CASSLGTGLAETQYF
DNA: TGCGCCAGCAGCTTGGGTACGGGTTTGGCGGAGACCCAGTACTTC

D: TRBD1
size: -
J: TRBJ2-5
V: TRBV5-1
CDR3: CASSLRADRGGETQYF
DNA: TGCGCCAGCAGCTTGCGGGCAGACAGGGGCGGGGAGACCCAGTACTTC

D: TRBD1
size: few
J: TRBJ1-1
V: TRBV27
CDR3: CASSSLPDRGVGEAFF
DNA: TGTGCCAGCAGTTCCTTGCCCGACAGGGGGGTGGGTGAAGCTTTCTTT

D: -
size: -
J: TRBJ1-1
V: TRBV7-3
CDR3: CASSLVRDTEAFF
DNA: TGTGCCAGCAGCTTAGTCAGGGACACTGAAGCTTTCTTT

D: -
size: -
J: TRBJ1-3
V: TRBV13
CDR3: CASSASGAGNTIYF
DNA: TGTGCCAGCAGCGCTTCAGGGGCTGGAAACACCATATATTTT

D: -
size: -
J: TRBJ2-1
V: TRBV4-1
CDR3: CASSQDPGAYNEQFF
DNA: TGCGCCAGCAGCCAAGATCCGGGAGCCTACAATGAGCAGTTCTTC

D: -
size: -
J: TRBJ1-1
V: TRBV7-9
CDR3: CASSLNTGSNTEAFF
DNA: TGTGCCAGCAGCTTAAATACAGGTTCGAACACTGAAGCTTTCTTT

D: -
size: -
J: TRBJ2-5
V: TRBV5-1
CDR3: CASSSTVMGQETQYF
DNA: TGCGCCAGCAGCTCGACAGTGATGGGGCAAGAGACCCAGTACTTC

D: -
size: -
J: TRBJ1-1
V: TRBV29-1
CDR3: CSARTEEAFF
DNA: TGCAGCGCCAGGACAGAGGAAGCTTTCTTT

D: -
size: few
J: TRBJ1-2
V: TRBV5-1
CDR3: CASSAQGIDYGYTF
DNA: TGCGCCAGCAGCGCTCAGGGTATCGACTATGGCTACACCTTC

D: -
size: -
J: TRBJ1-1
V: TRBV29-1
CDR3: CSVGADKNTEAFF
DNA: TGCAGCGTTGGGGCAGATAAGAACACTGAAGCTTTCTTT

D: TRBD1
size: -
J: TRBJ1-1
V: TRBV29-1
CDR3: CSVSRQGAVGDGGSFF
DNA: TGCAGCGTTTCCCGCCAGGGGGCAGTCGGGGACGGCGGGTCTTTCTTT

D: TRBD1
size: -
J: TRBJ2-5
V: TRBV27
CDR3: CASSWTGIGETQYF
DNA: TGTGCCAGCAGTTGGACAGGGATTGGGGAGACCCAGTACTTC

D: TRBD2
size: -
J: TRBJ2-3
V: TRBV5-1
CDR3: CASSEFSGNPDTQYF
DNA: TGCGCCAGCAGCGAATTTAGCGGGAACCCGGATACGCAGTATTTT

D: -
size: -
J: TRBJ2-5
V: TRBV4-2
CDR3: CASSPPSAETQYF
DNA: TGTGCCAGCAGCCCACCTAGTGCTGAGACCCAGTACTTC

D: TRBD1
size: -
J: TRBJ2-7
V: TRBV5-1
CDR3: CASSLAPISGTGHFSEQYF
DNA: TGCGCCAGCAGCTTGGCCCCCATCTCCGGGACAGGGCATTTCTCCGAGCAGTACTTC

D: -
size: -
J: TRBJ2-1
V: TRBV6-1
CDR3: CASSAREPMNEQFF
DNA: TGTGCCAGCAGTGCTCGGGAACCTATGAATGAGCAGTTCTTC

D: TRBD1
size: -
J: TRBJ1-2
V: TRBV4-3
CDR3: CASSRQPGQGGYGYTF
DNA: TGCGCCAGCAGCCGCCAGCCCGGACAGGGAGGATATGGCTACACCTTC

D: -
size: -
J: TRBJ2-3
V: TRBV5-1
CDR3: CASSLVAQGLDTQYF
DNA: TGCGCCAGCAGCTTGGTAGCTCAGGGTTTAGATACGCAGTATTTT

D: TRBD1
size: medium-sized
J: TRBJ1-5
V: TRBV6-1
CDR3: CASSVGTGGQPQHF
DNA: TGTGCCAGCAGTGTGGGAACAGGGGGTCAGCCCCAGCATTTT

D: TRBD1
size: -
J: TRBJ1-1
V: TRBV11-2
CDR3: CASSLGTGPQWTEAFF
DNA: TGTGCCAGCAGCTTAGGGACAGGCCCCCAGTGGACTGAAGCTTTCTTT

D: -
size: once
J: TRBJ2-5
V: TRBV19
CDR3: CASSMGSFDLTQYF
DNA: TGTGCCAGTAGTATGGGTTCCTTCGACTTGACCCAGTACTTC

D: TRBD2
size: -
J: TRBJ2-5
V: TRBV7-7
CDR3: CASSLAAAGGLQQETQYF
DNA: TGTGCTAGCAGCTTAGCGGCAGCGGGAGGGCTCCAACAAGAGACCCAGTACTTC

D: -
size: few
J: TRBJ1-5
V: TRBV5-8
CDR3: CASSLLQGWDQPQHF
DNA: TGTGCCAGCAGCTTGCTACAGGGATGGGATCAGCCCCAGCATTTT

D: -
size: -
J: TRBJ1-5
V: TRBV13
CDR3: CASSLKGKVSGVGQPQHF
DNA: TGTGCCAGCAGCTTAAAAGGGAAGGTCTCGGGAGTAGGACAGCCCCAGCATTTT

D: -
size: -
J: TRBJ2-7
V: TRBV7-9
CDR3: CASSPGDWQGNYEQYF
DNA: TGTGCCAGCAGCCCCGGCGATTGGCAGGGGAATTACGAGCAGTACTTC

D: TRBD1
size: once
J: TRBJ2-7
V: TRBV27
CDR3: CASSFVTGAKGEQYF
DNA: TGTGCCAGCAGTTTTGTGACAGGGGCAAAGGGGGAGCAGTACTTC

D: TRBD2
size: -
J: TRBJ2-1
V: TRBV7-2
CDR3: CASSFLGTTYNEQFF
DNA: TGTGCCAGCAGCTTCCTCGGGACTACGTACAATGAGCAGTTCTTC

D: -
size: -
J: TRBJ1-1
V: TRBV5-1
CDR3: CASREEGWFTEAFF
DNA: TGCGCCAGCAGGGAGGAAGGTTGGTTCACTGAAGCTTTCTTT

D: -
size: -
J: TRBJ2-7
V: TRBV2
CDR3: CASSDQDYSYEQYF
DNA: TGTGCCAGCAGTGACCAGGACTATTCCTACGAGCAGTACTTC

D: -
size: few
J: TRBJ2-2
V: TRBV5-1
CDR3: CASSLGYGTTNTGELFF
DNA: TGCGCCAGCAGCTTGGGTTATGGGACAACGAACACCGGGGAGCTGTTTTTT

D: -
size: -
J: TRBJ1-3
V: TRBV6-1
CDR3: CASSEFWGGGNTIYF
DNA: TGTGCCAGCAGTGAATTTTGGGGGGGTGGAAACACCATATATTTT

D: TRBD2
size: -
J: TRBJ2-1
V: TRBV5-4
CDR3: CASRLAGGPLNEQFF
DNA: TGTGCCAGCCGACTAGCGGGAGGGCCCTTGAATGAGCAGTTCTTC

D: TRBD2
size: -
J: TRBJ2-5
V: TRBV9
CDR3: CASSVGTSGVWEQYF
DNA: TGTGCCAGCAGCGTCGGGACTAGTGGTGTGTGGGAGCAGTACTTC

D: TRBD1
size: -
J: TRBJ1-2
V: TRBV6-5
CDR3: CASSYWTGGGYGYTF
DNA: TGTGCCAGCAGTTACTGGACAGGGGGCGGCTATGGCTACACCTTC

D: TRBD2
size: -
J: TRBJ2-3
V: TRBV5-7
CDR3: CASSLGLAGQSTDTQYF
DNA: TGTGCCAGCAGCTTGGGGCTAGCGGGACAAAGCACAGATACGCAGTATTTT

D: TRBD2
size: -
J: TRBJ2-3
V: TRBV5-4
CDR3: CASSFSGSRDTQYF
DNA: TGTGCCAGCAGCTTTAGCGGGAGTCGGGATACGCAGTATTTT

D: TRBD1
size: -
J: TRBJ2-2
V: TRBV5-1
CDR3: CASSLGQGPNTGELFF
DNA: TGCGCCAGCAGCTTGGGACAGGGGCCTAACACCGGGGAGCTGTTTTTT

D: TRBD1
size: -
J: TRBJ2-2
V: TRBV29-1
CDR3: CSVRRQGNTGELFF
DNA: TGCAGCGTCCGGAGACAGGGGAACACCGGGGAGCTGTTTTTT

D: TRBD1
size: -
J: TRBJ1-3
V: TRBV5-4
CDR3: CASSRTGDRGNTIYF
DNA: TGTGCCAGCAGCCGGACAGGAGATCGAGGCAACACCATATATTTT

D: TRBD2
size: -
J: TRBJ2-4
V: TRBV4-3
CDR3: CASSQTMGGAKNIQYF
DNA: TGCGCCAGCAGCCAAACAATGGGGGGGGCCAAAAACATTCAGTACTTC

D: -
size: few
J: TRBJ2-7
V: TRBV5-1
CDR3: CASSVQTGETYEQYF
DNA: TGCGCCAGCAGCGTACAAACAGGAGAGACCTACGAGCAGTACTTC

D: TRBD1
size: -
J: TRBJ1-2
V: TRBV11-2
CDR3: CASSSGQGDYGYTF
DNA: TGTGCCAGCAGCTCGGGACAGGGGGACTATGGCTACACCTTC

D: -
size: -
J: TRBJ1-1
V: TRBV11-2
CDR3: CASSFTTVTSWAFF
DNA: TGTGCCAGCAGCTTTACGACAGTTACCTCATGGGCTTTCTTT

D: -
size: -
J: TRBJ2-2
V: TRBV11-2
CDR3: CASSLGGAGTNTGELFF
DNA: TGTGCCAGCAGCTTAGGCGGGGCAGGGACGAACACCGGGGAGCTGTTTTTT

D: TRBD1
size: -
J: TRBJ2-7
V: TRBV7-9
CDR3: CASSHGTGSEQYF
DNA: TGTGCCAGCAGCCACGGGACAGGGAGCGAGCAGTACTTC

D: -
size: -
J: TRBJ2-7
V: TRBV2
CDR3: CASSGTYEQYF
DNA: TGTGCCAGCAGTGGTACCTACGAGCAGTACTTC

D: -
size: -
J: TRBJ2-6
V: TRBV5-1
CDR3: CASSRVGAVAGANVLTF
DNA: TGCGCCAGCAGCCGAGTGGGGGCGGTCGCTGGGGCCAACGTCCTGACTTTC

D: -
size: -
J: TRBJ1-2
V: TRBV29-1
CDR3: CSVEIQPHYGYTF
DNA: TGCAGCGTTGAAATACAGCCTCACTATGGCTACACCTTC